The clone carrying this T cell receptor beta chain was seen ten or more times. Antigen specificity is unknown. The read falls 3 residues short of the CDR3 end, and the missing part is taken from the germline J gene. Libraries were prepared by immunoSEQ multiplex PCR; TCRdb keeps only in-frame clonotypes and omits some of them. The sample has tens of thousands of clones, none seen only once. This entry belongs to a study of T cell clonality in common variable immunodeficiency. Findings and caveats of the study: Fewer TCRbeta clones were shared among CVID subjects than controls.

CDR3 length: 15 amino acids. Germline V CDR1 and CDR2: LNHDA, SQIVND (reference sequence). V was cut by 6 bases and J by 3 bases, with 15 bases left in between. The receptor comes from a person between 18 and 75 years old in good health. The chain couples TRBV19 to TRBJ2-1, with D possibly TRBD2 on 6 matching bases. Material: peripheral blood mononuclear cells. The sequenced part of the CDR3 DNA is TGTGCCAGTAGCACAGGAGGGCCCCTCTACAATGAG. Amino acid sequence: CASSTGGPLYNE. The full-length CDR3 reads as CASSTGGPLYNEQFF.